The source of this TCR beta chain is a study of control samples from healthy donors and cancer patients. Germline V lookup: CDR1 SGHRS, CDR2 YFSETQ. Trimming took 1 base from V and 5 from J, leaving 10 bases between them. CDR3 length: 15 amino acids. The data were produced by immunoSEQ multiplex PCR, yet TCRdb's version contains in-frame clones alone and is incomplete. The sample lists about 200,000 clones; 91% were seen once. Sequenced material: blood. The V call is TRBV5-1, the J call TRBJ1-6, with D perhaps matching TRBD1 (6 bases). The source of this sequence is a man aged 25 to 40 in good health. Here the CDR3 DNA reads TGCGCCAGCAGCTTGACAGGGCAGGATAATTCACCCCTCCACTTT. It translates to CASSLTGQDNSPLHF.